The clone carrying this T cell receptor beta chain was counted a few times. Sequencing used immunoSEQ multiplex PCR; TCRdb keeps in-frame clones, though not all of them. Of approximately 500,000 clones in the sample, 75% to 80% were seen once. This specimen comes from a study of shared clonotypes between healthy human individuals. V dropped 3 bases and J dropped 6 bases, with 21 bases sitting between them. The germline V gene encodes CDR1 GTSNPN and CDR2 SVGIG (reference sequence). The CDR3 has 16 residues. The sample consisted of PBMCs. This TCR derives from a woman aged 40 to 49 in good health. Some clones in this sample may be carry-over from other donors' samples. The chain links TRBV30 to TRBJ2-1; D possibly uses TRBD1 or TRBD2 (7 bases each). The CDR3 region is CAWRPRDPGGGNEQFF. CDR3 nucleotide sequence: TGTGCCTGGAGGCCCAGAGACCCAGGGGGGGGCAATGAGCAGTTCTTC.